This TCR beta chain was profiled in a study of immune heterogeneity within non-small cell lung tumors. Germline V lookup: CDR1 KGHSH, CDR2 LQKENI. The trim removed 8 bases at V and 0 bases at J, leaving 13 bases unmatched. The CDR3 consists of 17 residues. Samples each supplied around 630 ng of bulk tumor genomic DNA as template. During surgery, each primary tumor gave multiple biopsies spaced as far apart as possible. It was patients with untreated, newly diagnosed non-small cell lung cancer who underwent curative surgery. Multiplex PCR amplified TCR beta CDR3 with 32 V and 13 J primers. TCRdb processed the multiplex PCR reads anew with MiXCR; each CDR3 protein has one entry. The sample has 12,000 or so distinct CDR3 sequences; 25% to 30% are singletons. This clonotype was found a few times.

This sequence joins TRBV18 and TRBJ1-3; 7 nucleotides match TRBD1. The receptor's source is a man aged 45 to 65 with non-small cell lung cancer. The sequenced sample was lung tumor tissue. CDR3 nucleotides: TGTGCCAGCCACGATGGAGCTCCAGGGGGCTCTGGAAACACCATATATTTT. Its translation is CASHDGAPGGSGNTIYF.